The 21 T cell receptor beta chains reported below all come from one sample, sequenced in a study of blood T cells in healthy people across ages. Alongside a J-beta primer mix, a sample-barcoded 5' primer served in a second PCR lasting roughly 7 to 11 cycles. TCRdb independently ran MiXCR on the 5' RACE reads; one entry per CDR3 protein. In the table there are about 290,000 distinct CDR3 sequences, roughly a quarter of which are singletons. Sequenced input: blood. Source of these receptors: a woman in her seventies in good health.

This rearrangement joins TRBV24-1 to TRBJ2-2, with 15 bases fitting TRBD2. Looked up from germline, CDR1 is KGHDR and CDR2 is SFDVKD. Trimming at V came to 4 bases and at J to 0 bases, leaving 5 bases not matched to a gene. There are 19 residues in the CDR3. The CDR3 DNA follows: TGTGCCACCAGTGACACCGGGACTAGCGGGAGGTCGAACACCGGGGAGCTGTTTTTT. This sequence encodes CATSDTGTSGRSNTGELFF.

This clonotype was seen ten or more times. J is TRBJ2-3 and V is TRBV2; a possible D gene is TRBD1 (6 bases). The germline V and J ends were trimmed by 6 bases and 0 bases, with 10 bases remaining between them. Per germline, CDR1 SNHLY and CDR2 FYNNEI. This CDR3 has 14 residues. CDR3 sequence reads: CASSRDTSTDTQYF. The CDR3 nucleotides read TGTGCCAGCAGCAGGGACACTAGCACAGATACGCAGTATTTT.

The chain has TRBV5-1 and TRBJ2-1; tentative D call: TRBD2 (6 bases). V lost 4 bases to trimming and J lost 5 bases, with 16 bases between them. The V gene's germline CDR1 is SGHRS and CDR2 YFSETQ. CDR3 length equals 15 residues. Here the CDR3 DNA reads TGCGCCAGCAGCGAAGGAGGGCCTTTGAACAATGAGCAGTTCTTC. It yields the protein CASSEGGPLNNEQFF.

To note about this clonotype: A read error may produce the germline difference seen at one junction end. The rearrangement joins TRBV20-1 to TRBJ2-7; 9 positions agree with TRBD2. Germline values: CDR1 DFQATT, CDR2 SNEGSKA (reference sequence). The CDR3 consists of 13 residues. The CDR3 region has the DNA TGCAGTGCTAGAGATCGAGTGATGGGACTAGCACCTTTC. It codes for CSARDRVMGLAPF.

The rearrangement uses TRBV28 and TRBJ1-1; 8 bases map to TRBD1. Trimming removed 7 bases from V and 3 bases from J; junction bases left unmatched: 4. From germline, CDR1 is MDHEN and CDR2 SYDVKM. This CDR3 spans 13 amino acids. CDR3 nucleotides: TGTGCCAGCACGGAGACAGGGGACACTGAAGCTTTCTTT. Protein: CASTETGDTEAFF.

This clonotype was recorded a few times. V gene TRBV14 combines with J gene TRBJ2-2; 10 bases align to TRBD1. Germline loops: CDR1 SGHDN, CDR2 FVKESK. The V segment lost 4 bases and the J segment 6 bases; nucleotides outside the gene matches: 2. The CDR3 runs 14 residues. CDR3 sequence: CASSRDRGSGELFF. The DNA of the CDR3 is TGTGCCAGCAGCCGGGACAGGGGCTCCGGGGAGCTGTTTTTT.

This rearrangement joins TRBV7-9 to TRBJ2-6; 7 bases agree with TRBD1. The CDR3 contains 15 residues. From germline, CDR1 is SEHNR and CDR2 FQNEAQ (reference sequence). Trimming took 5 bases from V and 2 from J; bases not matched to a gene: 3. This CDR3 reads CASSLGQAGANVLTF. CDR3 bases: TGTGCCAGCAGCCTCGGACAGGCTGGGGCCAACGTCCTGACTTTC.

This CDR3 reads CSVVGTEIYEQYF. The DNA of the CDR3 is TGCAGCGTTGTCGGGACGGAAATCTACGAGCAGTACTTC. J is TRBJ2-1 and V is TRBV29-1; D may be TRBD1 or TRBD2 (5 bases each). The J call is in doubt because the DNA end fits TRBJ2-7 better. The CDR3 loop spans 13 amino acids. Germline values: CDR1 SQVTM, CDR2 ANQGSEA.

This clonotype was observed once. The chain recombines TRBV4-1 with TRBJ2-3; D is unresolved. Germline loops: CDR1 MGHRA, CDR2 YSYEKL. Trimming pared 4 bases from V and 4 bases from J, leaving 9 bases between. This CDR3 comprises 13 residues. The CDR3, as DNA: TGCGCCAGCAGCCTCCAGGACGCAGATACGCAGTATTTT. This encodes CASSLQDADTQYF.

This clonotype has more than one count but fewer than ten. V is TRBV7-8 and J is TRBJ2-1; the D gene is possibly TRBD2 (6 bases). The CDR3 contains 14 residues. With 7 bases removed from V and 3 bases from J, the gap between germline ends came to 13 bases. In germline, CDR1 is SGHVS, CDR2 FQNEAQ. The CDR3 nucleotides are TGTGCCAGCACCTTCGGGGGTTACTACAATGAGCAGTTCTTC. Amino acid sequence: CASTFGGYYNEQFF. The full variable domain, its missing parts supplied by reference TRBV7-8 and TRBJ2-1, is GAGVSQSPRYKVAKRGQDVALRCDPISGHVSLFWYQQALGQGPEFLTYFQNEAQLDKSGLPSDRFFAERPEGSVSTLKIQRTQQEDSAVYLCASTFGGYYNEQFFGPGTRLTVL.

V gene TRBV7-2 combines with J gene TRBJ2-2, with D perhaps TRBD2 (6 bases). CDR1 and CDR2 from the germline V gene are SGHTA and FQGNSA. V lost 6 bases and J lost 4, with 12 bases in between. CDR3 length: 14 amino acids. The CDR3 reads CASSSMGGTGELFF. As DNA, the CDR3 is TGTGCCAGCAGTTCTATGGGAGGCACCGGGGAGCTGTTTTTT.

CDR3 protein: CASSLAGKSSGNTIYF. Here the CDR3 DNA reads TGTGCCAGCAGCTTAGCAGGGAAGAGCTCTGGAAACACCATATATTTT. The chain is built from TRBV7-2 and TRBJ1-3; D remains ambiguous. This CDR3 has 16 residues. Trimming pared 0 bases from V and 0 bases from J, leaving 9 bases between. Germline V gives CDR1 SGHTA, CDR2 FQGNSA.

The chain couples TRBV29-1 to TRBJ2-1; D uncertain. The V end was cut by 5 bases, the J end by 5 bases, with 13 bases between. Germline CDR1 and CDR2: SQVTM and ANQGSEA. The CDR3 loop spans 13 amino acids. CDR3 DNA sequence: TGCAGCGTTTTCTCCCCGGGTCACAATGAGCAGTTCTTC. Translating it yields CSVFSPGHNEQFF.

The table lists this clonotype with a few counts. The chain has TRBV6-5 and TRBJ1-1; TRBD1 is a possible D gene (5 bases). Germline V CDR1 and CDR2: MNHEY, SVGAGI. There are 13 residues in the CDR3. Trimming took 6 bases from V and 7 from J, leaving 15 bases between them. CDR3 in DNA: TGTGCCAGCAGACTCTCAGGGTACGGTGAAGCTTTCTTT. Translated: CASRLSGYGEAFF.

CDR3 loop: CASSLEFGGTYEQYF. The CDR3 bases are TGTGCCAGCAGCTTAGAGTTCGGCGGAACCTACGAGCAGTACTTC. This chain uses TRBV11-2 with TRBJ2-5; the D is unclear. The J call may be faulty, since TRBJ2-7 better matches the DNA end. CDR1 and CDR2 (germline): SGHAT, FQNNGV. The CDR3 runs 15 residues.

This clonotype was picked up a small number of times. The V and J genes are TRBV4-3 and TRBJ1-2; D not certain. Germline CDR1 is LGHNA and CDR2 is YSLEER. The V and J ends lost 0 bases and 2 bases respectively, with 10 bases between them. CDR3 length: 15 residues. The CDR3 loop reads CASSQDPTVNYGYTF. As DNA, the CDR3 is TGCGCCAGCAGCCAAGATCCAACGGTGAACTATGGCTACACCTTC.

This clonotype was picked up a small number of times. V gene TRBV28 combines with J gene TRBJ2-7; 7 positions agree with TRBD1. With V trimmed by 10 bases and J by 3 bases, 9 bases remained unmatched. Per germline, CDR1 MDHEN and CDR2 SYDVKM. The CDR3 has 13 residues. CDR3: CATLRQGHYEQYF. CDR3 DNA: TGTGCCACCTTACGACAGGGCCACTACGAGCAGTACTTC.

The genes are TRBV7-2 and TRBJ1-4, with D hard to call. The CDR3 consists of 12 residues. V dropped 5 bases and J dropped 4 bases, with 5 bases sitting between them. Germline loops: CDR1 SGHTA, CDR2 FQGNSA. CDR3 amino acids: CASSLFNEKLFF. CDR3 nucleotides: TGTGCCAGCAGCCTATTTAATGAAAAACTGTTTTTT.

The sample holds a few counts of this clonotype. The genes are TRBV5-1 and TRBJ2-5, with 14 bases identical to TRBD2. Judging by the DNA end, TRBJ2-1 fits better; the J call may be wrong. The germline V gene has CDR1 SGHRS and CDR2 YFSETQ. The CDR3 length is 15 residues. CDR3 coding DNA: TGCGCCAGCAGCTTCGGACTAGCGGGAGGTAGTGAGCAGTTCTTC. It translates to CASSFGLAGGSEQFF.

The CDR3 protein is CASSLEGHLNTEAFF. The CDR3 DNA reads TGCGCCAGCAGCTTGGAGGGACACCTGAACACTGAAGCTTTCTTT. V gene TRBV5-1 combines with J gene TRBJ1-1, with D possibly TRBD1 on 6 matching bases. The CDR3 has 15 residues. CDR1 is SGHRS, CDR2 YFSETQ, per germline. The V gene lost 0 bases and the J gene lost 0 bases, with 9 bases spanning the gap.

The sample holds a few counts of this clonotype. This chain connects TRBV29-1 to TRBJ2-3, with D unresolved. Germline CDR1 is SQVTM and CDR2 is ANQGSEA. The CDR3 totals 13 residues. Trimming removed 3 bases at V and 4 bases at J, with 11 bases between. For the CDR3, the DNA is TGCAGCGTTGATGGGGAATTTGCAGATACGCAGTATTTT. Translating gives CSVDGEFADTQYF.